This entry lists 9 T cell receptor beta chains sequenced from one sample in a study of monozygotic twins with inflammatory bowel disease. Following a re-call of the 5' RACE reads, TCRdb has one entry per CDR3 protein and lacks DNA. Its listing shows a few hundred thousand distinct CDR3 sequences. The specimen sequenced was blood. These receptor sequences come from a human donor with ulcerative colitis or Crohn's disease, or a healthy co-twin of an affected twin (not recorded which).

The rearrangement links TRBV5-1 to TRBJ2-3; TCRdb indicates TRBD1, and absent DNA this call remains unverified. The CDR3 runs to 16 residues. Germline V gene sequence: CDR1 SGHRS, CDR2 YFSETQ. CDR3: CASSRQGPTSTDTQYF.

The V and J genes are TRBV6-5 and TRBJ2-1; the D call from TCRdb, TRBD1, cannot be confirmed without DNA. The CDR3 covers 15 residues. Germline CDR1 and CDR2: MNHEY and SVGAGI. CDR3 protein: CASSYRQGAYNEQFF.

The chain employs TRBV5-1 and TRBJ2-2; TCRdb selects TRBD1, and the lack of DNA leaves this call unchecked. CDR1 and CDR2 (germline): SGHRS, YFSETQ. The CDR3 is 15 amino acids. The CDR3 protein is CASSLGTLAVGELFF.

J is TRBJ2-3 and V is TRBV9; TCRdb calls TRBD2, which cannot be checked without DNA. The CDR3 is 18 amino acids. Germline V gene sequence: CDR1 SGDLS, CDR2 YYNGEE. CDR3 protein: CASSVAPTSGGRTDTQYF. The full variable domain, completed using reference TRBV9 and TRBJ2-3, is DSGVTQTPKHLITATGQRVTLRCSPRSGDLSVYWYQQSLDQGLQFLIQYYNGEERAKGNILERFSAQQFPDLHSELNLSSLELGDSALYFCASSVAPTSGGRTDTQYFGPGTRLTVL.

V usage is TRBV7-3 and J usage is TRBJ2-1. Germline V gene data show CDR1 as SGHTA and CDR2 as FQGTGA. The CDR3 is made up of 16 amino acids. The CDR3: CASSLAGVSSYNEQFF.

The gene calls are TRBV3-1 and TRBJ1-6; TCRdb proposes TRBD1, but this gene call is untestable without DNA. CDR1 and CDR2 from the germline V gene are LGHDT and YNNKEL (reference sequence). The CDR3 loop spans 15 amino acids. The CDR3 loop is CASSGQGARNSPLHF.

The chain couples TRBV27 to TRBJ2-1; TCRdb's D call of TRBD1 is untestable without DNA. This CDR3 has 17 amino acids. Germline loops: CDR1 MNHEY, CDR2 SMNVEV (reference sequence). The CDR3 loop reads CASSKLPGESSYNEQFF.

The CDR3 spells CATSRGGNQPQHF. The rearrangement joins TRBV12-3 or TRBV12-4 to TRBJ1-5; TCRdb picks TRBD1, but there is no DNA to check that call. This CDR3 region has 13 residues.

The CDR3 protein is CASSDRPTYEQYF. This rearrangement joins TRBV19 to TRBJ2-7. The CDR3 contains 13 residues. In germline, CDR1 is LNHDA, CDR2 SQIVND (reference sequence).